A single sample gave rise to the 6 T cell receptor beta chains below, sequenced in a study of PD-L1 blockade in urothelial cancer (dated by TCRdb to between 2016 and 2019). Library prep was done by the immunoSEQ multiplex PCR assay. TCRdb took this table from immuneACCESS and kept in-frame rearrangements with V and J called. Such tables lack part of the clones; where checked against another copy, unresolved V genes explain under half of the gap, and the rest is unexplained. This sample is represented by some 30,000 clones; about 87% of them were singletons. 1.5% to 2% of the sample is in the top ten clones. The specimen was PBMCs, collected around atezolizumab (anti-PD-L1) treatment. The receptors originated from a man aged 50 to 59 with urothelial cancer.

The CDR3: CASSGTASIYFNEKLFF. As DNA, the CDR3 is TGTGCCAGCAGTGGGACAGCCAGTATTTACTTTAATGAAAAACTGTTTTTT. The J gene is TRBJ1-4, the V gene TRBV6-1, with a possible D match to TRBD1 (6 bases). Trimming left V 4 bases short and J 4 bases short, with 19 bases between. The CDR3 runs to 17 residues. Per the germline V gene, CDR1 is MNHNS and CDR2 is SASEGT.

The rearrangement uses TRBV10-3 and TRBJ2-7, with TRBD1 matching 9 bases. The germline gives CDR1 ENHRY, CDR2 SYGVKD. This CDR3 is built from 14 residues. Germline trimming cut 10 bases from V and 7 bases from J; bases unmatched to any gene: 14. CDR3 sequence: CATLFGTGFREQYF. In nucleotides, the CDR3 is TGTGCCACCCTGTTTGGGACAGGGTTTCGGGAGCAGTACTTC.

V is TRBV19 and J is TRBJ2-1; a weak D match, TRBD1 (6 bases). Germline V gene sequence: CDR1 LNHDA, CDR2 SQIVND (reference sequence). The CDR3 length is 15 residues. V gave up 3 bases and J gave up 5 bases, with 14 bases separating them. The CDR3 DNA reads as TGTGCCAGTAGTATCTGGTCGGACAGAAACAATGAGCAGTTCTTC. It specifies CASSIWSDRNNEQFF.

This clone has a single count. V gene TRBV27 combines with J gene TRBJ1-3; D is possibly TRBD1 (5 bases). V was trimmed by 3 bases and J by 1 base, leaving 10 bases between them. This CDR3 is built from 15 residues. The germline V gene encodes CDR1 MNHEY and CDR2 SMNVEV (reference sequence). The CDR3 DNA reads TGTGCCAGCAGTTTGCAGGGAGGGTCTGGAAACACCATATATTTT. Its protein is CASSLQGGSGNTIYF.

The chain has TRBV28 and TRBJ1-1; possibly TRBD1 for D (6 bases). The length of the CDR3 is 15 residues. Germline values: CDR1 MDHEN, CDR2 SYDVKM. V was shortened by 7 bases and J by 1 base, with 16 bases between the two germline ends. The CDR3 protein is CASKRGGQGNTEAFF. The DNA for the CDR3 is TGTGCCAGCAAAAGGGGGGGCCAGGGGAACACTGAAGCTTTCTTT.

V usage is TRBV2 and J usage is TRBJ1-1; the D is unclear. Germline V gene lookup returns CDR1 SNHLY and CDR2 FYNNEI. CDR3 length: 13 amino acids. Trimming took off 5 bases at V and 1 base at J, with 8 bases between the two ends. In DNA form, the CDR3 reads TGTGCCAGCAGTAAGGAGGGGAACACTGAAGCTTTCTTT. Protein product: CASSKEGNTEAFF.